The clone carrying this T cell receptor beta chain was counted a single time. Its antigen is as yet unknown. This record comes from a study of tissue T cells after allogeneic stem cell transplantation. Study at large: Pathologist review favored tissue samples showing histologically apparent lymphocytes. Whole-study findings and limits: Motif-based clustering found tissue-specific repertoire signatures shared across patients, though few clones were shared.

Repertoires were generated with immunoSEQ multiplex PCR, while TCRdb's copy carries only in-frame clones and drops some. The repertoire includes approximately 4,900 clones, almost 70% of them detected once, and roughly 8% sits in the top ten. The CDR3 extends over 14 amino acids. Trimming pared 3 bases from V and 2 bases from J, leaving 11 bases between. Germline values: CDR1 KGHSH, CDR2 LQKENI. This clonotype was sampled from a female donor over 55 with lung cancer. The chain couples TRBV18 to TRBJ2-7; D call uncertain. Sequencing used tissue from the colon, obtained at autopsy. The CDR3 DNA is TGTGCCAGCTCACCGGGATTGGGGACCTACGAGCAGTACTTC. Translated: CASSPGLGTYEQYF.